A single sample gave rise to the 9 T cell receptor beta chains below, sequenced in a study of sequential checkpoint blockade in melanoma. Profiling relied on immunoSEQ multiplex PCR, and the TCRdb table lists in-frame clones only, not all of them. This sample carries around 15,000 clones, roughly 50% of them seen once, and the ten largest clones take 15% to 20%. Treatment specified: randomized to nivolumab then ipilimumab (arm A) or the reverse (arm B). The sequences come from CD8+ T cells sorted from blood (inferred from file names), collected from a patient given nivolumab and ipilimumab in sequence. Receptors were obtained from a human donor with melanoma.

This chain links TRBV28 with TRBJ2-1; D possibly corresponds to TRBD2 (6 bases). V lost 4 bases to trimming and J lost 2 bases, with 15 bases between them. The CDR3 sequence is 16 residues long. Germline CDR1 is MDHEN and CDR2 is SYDVKM. The CDR3 here is CASSWDFLSTYNEQFF. CDR3 nucleotide sequence: TGTGCCAGCAGTTGGGACTTCTTAAGCACCTACAATGAGCAGTTCTTC.

This clone ranks as medium-sized. J is TRBJ1-2 and V is TRBV6-6; 8 nucleotides align to TRBD1. There are 13 residues in the CDR3. Losses at the gene ends were 6 bases for V and 8 bases for J; bases not matched to a gene: 8. Germline values: CDR1 MNHNY, CDR2 SVGAGI (reference sequence). CDR3 residues: CASSRQGIYGYTF. The CDR3 nucleotides read TGTGCCAGCAGCCGACAGGGGATTTACGGCTACACCTTC.

The chain carries TRBV19 and TRBJ1-5, with D tentatively TRBD1 (5 bases). Trimming took off 1 base at V and 3 bases at J, with 10 bases between the two ends. CDR1 is LNHDA, CDR2 SQIVND, per germline (reference sequence). The CDR3 covers 15 residues. CDR3 sequence (DNA): TGTGCCAGTAGTATAGGGGGCAGGTTCAATCAGCCCCAGCATTTT. Protein product: CASSIGGRFNQPQHF.

This clone was picked up a small number of times. The V call is TRBV11-2, the J call TRBJ2-4; 11 bases fit TRBD1. CDR3 length equals 16 residues. Germline trimming cut 1 base from V and 5 bases from J; bases unmatched to any gene: 4. CDR1 and CDR2 from the germline V gene are SGHAT and FQNNGV. The CDR3 loop reads CASSLGPGQGENIQYF. As DNA, the CDR3 is TGTGCCAGCAGCTTAGGCCCGGGACAGGGGGAAAACATTCAGTACTTC.

With regard to this clone: Other DNA sequences in the sample encode the same CDR3. The chain combines TRBV6-4 with TRBJ2-2; 9 bases line up with TRBD2. V shed 0 bases and J 0 bases; nucleotides not matched to a gene: 5. The CDR3 contains 18 residues. Germline lookup yields CDR1 MRHNA and CDR2 SNTAGT. The CDR3 sequence: CASSDSSLAGPNTGELFF. The DNA for the CDR3 is TGTGCCAGCAGTGACTCGAGCCTAGCGGGACCGAACACCGGGGAGCTGTTTTTT.

The chain is built from TRBV9 and TRBJ1-2; no clear D. CDR1 is SGDLS, CDR2 YYNGEE, per germline. V was trimmed by 3 bases and J by 4 bases, leaving 10 bases between them. There are 13 residues in the CDR3. The chain's CDR3 is CASSEVGGYGYTF. CDR3 nucleotide sequence: TGTGCCAGCAGCGAGGTGGGAGGCTATGGCTACACCTTC.

This sequence joins TRBV4-1 and TRBJ2-7, with D possibly TRBD1 on 5 matching bases. In germline, CDR1 is MGHRA, CDR2 YSYEKL. Trimming removed 4 bases from V and 2 bases from J, with 15 bases in between. The CDR3 consists of 15 residues. CDR3 DNA sequence: TGCGCCAGCAGCCTCCTTCCGGCAGGGACCTACGAGCAGTACTTC. Translation: CASSLLPAGTYEQYF.

This clone turned up a few times. The V gene is TRBV15, the J gene TRBJ2-5; D gene ambiguous. The CDR3 sequence is 15 residues long. The V gene's germline CDR1 is LNHNV and CDR2 YYDKDF (reference sequence). V gave up 3 bases and J gave up 2 bases, with 13 bases separating them. The CDR3 DNA reads as TGTGCCACCAGCAGTACAGATGGCCCTCAAGAGACCCAGTACTTC. Its protein product is CATSSTDGPQETQYF. Looking up the rest from reference TRBV15 and TRBJ2-5 gives the full variable domain: DAMVIQNPRYQVTQFGKPVTLSCSQTLNHNVMYWYQQKSSQAPKLLFHYYDKDFNNEADTPDNFQSRRPNTSFCFLDIRSPGLGDTAMYLCATSSTDGPQETQYFGPGTRLLVL.

This clone was detected only once. The chain employs TRBV5-1 and TRBJ1-2, with TRBD1 as a possible D gene (5 bases). The CDR3 totals 15 residues. Germline V lookup: CDR1 SGHRS, CDR2 YFSETQ. Trimming removed 0 bases at V and 4 bases at J, with 13 bases between. DNA of the CDR3: TGCGCCAGCAGCTTGGGCCGCGGGGGAGGCTATGGCTACACCTTC. This encodes CASSLGRGGGYGYTF.